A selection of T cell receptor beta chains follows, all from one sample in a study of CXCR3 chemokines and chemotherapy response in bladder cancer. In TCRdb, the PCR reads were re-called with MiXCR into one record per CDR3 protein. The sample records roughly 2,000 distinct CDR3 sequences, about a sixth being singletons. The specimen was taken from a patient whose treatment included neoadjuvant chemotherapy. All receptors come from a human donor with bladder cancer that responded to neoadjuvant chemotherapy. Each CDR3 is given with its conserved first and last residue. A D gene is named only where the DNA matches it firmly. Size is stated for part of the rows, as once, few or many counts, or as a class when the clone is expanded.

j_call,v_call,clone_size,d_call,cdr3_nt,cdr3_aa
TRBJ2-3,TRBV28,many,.,TGTGCCAGCTTCACCCCTCTGATGCTTTCGCAGTATTTT,CASFTPLMLSQYF
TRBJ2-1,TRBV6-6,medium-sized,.,TGTGCCAGCAGTTACGGCGGGACGGAATCTGAGCAGTTCTTC,CASSYGGTESEQFF
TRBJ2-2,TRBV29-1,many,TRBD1,TGCAGCGTTGAAGATCTAGGACAGGGGGCGCGAACCGGGGAGCTGTTTTTT,CSVEDLGQGARTGELFF
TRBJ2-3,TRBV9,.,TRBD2,TGTGCCAGCAGCGTAGGGGACTACAGCACAGATACGCAGTATTTT,CASSVGDYSTDTQYF
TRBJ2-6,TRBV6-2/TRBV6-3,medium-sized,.,TGTGCCAGCAGTTACCTAGAATCTGGGGCCAACGTCCTGACTTTC,CASSYLESGANVLTF
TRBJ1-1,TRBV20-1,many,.,TGCAGTGCTATAGAGGCGCCGGGGACTGAAGCTTTCTTT,CSAIEAPGTEAFF
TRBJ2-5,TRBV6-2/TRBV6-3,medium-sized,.,TGTGCCAGCAGTGGAACCAGGGGGGAAGAGACCCAGTACTTC,CASSGTRGEETQYF
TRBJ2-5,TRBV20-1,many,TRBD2,TGCAGTGCCAACAACCCAGGGGCCACTAGCGGCCAAGAGACCCAGTACTTC,CSANNPGATSGQETQYF
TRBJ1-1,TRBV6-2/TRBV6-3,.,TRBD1,TGTGCCAGCACACGGGACAGGCTGTCTGAAGCTTTCTTT,CASTRDRLSEAFF
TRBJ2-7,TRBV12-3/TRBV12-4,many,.,TGTGCCAGCACCAGGGACCGAAGCTCCTACGAGCAGTACTTC,CASTRDRSSYEQYF
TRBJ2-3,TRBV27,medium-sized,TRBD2,TGTGCCAGCAGTATAGGGGTACTAGCGGGGGGCCCTAGGACAGATACGCAGTATTTT,CASSIGVLAGGPRTDTQYF
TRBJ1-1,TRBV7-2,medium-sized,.,TGTGCCAGCAGCCTGAGCCAGGCTGAAGCTTTCTTT,CASSLSQAEAFF
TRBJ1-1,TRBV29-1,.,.,TGCAGCGTTGTCGGGGCCGATATAGGGGCTTTCTTT,CSVVGADIGAFF
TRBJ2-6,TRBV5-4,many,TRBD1,TGTGCCACTGGACAGGGGATCTCTGGGGCCAACGTCCTGACTTTC,CATGQGISGANVLTF
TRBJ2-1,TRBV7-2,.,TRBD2,TGTGCCAGCAGCCACCCTAGCGGGATGGGGAATGAGCAGTTCTTC,CASSHPSGMGNEQFF
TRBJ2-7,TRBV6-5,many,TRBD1,TGTGCCAGCATGGGACAGGGATTGTTCTACGAGCAGTACTTC,CASMGQGLFYEQYF